This TCR beta chain derives from a study of T cell changes during pregnancy in multiple sclerosis. Produced via immunoSEQ multiplex PCR; TCRdb's table is partial and in-frame only. The sample carries about 44,000 clones, approximately 90% recorded once. Germline CDR1 and CDR2: MRHNA and SNTAGT. This CDR3 has 14 amino acids. V lost 7 bases and J 6 bases, leaving 16 bases between the germline ends. The V gene is TRBV6-4, the J gene TRBJ2-1; TRBD1 is a possible D gene (6 bases). Material: CD4+ T cells from peripheral blood mononuclear cells, obtained in the third trimester of pregnancy. This sequence originates from a female donor with multiple sclerosis, enrolled in a pregnancy study. CDR3 bases: TGTGCCAGCAAACGGGACATACCTAGCAATGAGCAGTTCTTC. This encodes CASKRDIPSNEQFF.